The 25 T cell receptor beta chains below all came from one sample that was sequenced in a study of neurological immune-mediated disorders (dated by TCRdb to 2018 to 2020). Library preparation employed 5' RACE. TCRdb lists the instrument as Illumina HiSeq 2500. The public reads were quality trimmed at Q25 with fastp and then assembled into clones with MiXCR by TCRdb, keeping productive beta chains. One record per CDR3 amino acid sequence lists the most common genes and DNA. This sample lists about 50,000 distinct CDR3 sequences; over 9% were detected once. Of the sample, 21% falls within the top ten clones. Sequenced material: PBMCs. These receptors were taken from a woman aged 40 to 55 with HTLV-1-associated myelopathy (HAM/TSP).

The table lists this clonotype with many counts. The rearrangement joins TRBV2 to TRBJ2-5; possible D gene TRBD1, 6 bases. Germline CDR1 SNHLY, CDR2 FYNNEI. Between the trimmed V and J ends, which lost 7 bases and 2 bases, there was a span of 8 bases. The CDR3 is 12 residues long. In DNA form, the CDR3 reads TGTGCCAGCAACAGGGCTCAAGAGACCCAGTACTTC. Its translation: CASNRAQETQYF. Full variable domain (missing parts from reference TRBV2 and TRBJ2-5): EPEVTQTPSHQVTQMGQEVILRCVPISNHLYFYWYRQILGQKVEFLVSFYNNEISEKSEIFDDQFSVERPDGSNFTLKIRSTKLEDSAMYFCASNRAQETQYFGPGTRLLVL.

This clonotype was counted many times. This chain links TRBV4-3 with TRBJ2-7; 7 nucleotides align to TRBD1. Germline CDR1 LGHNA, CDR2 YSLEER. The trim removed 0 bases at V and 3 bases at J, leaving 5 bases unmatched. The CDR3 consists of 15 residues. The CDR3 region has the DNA TGCGCCAGCAGCCAAGAAGGGGGACAGTTCTACGAGCAGTACTTC. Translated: CASSQEGGQFYEQYF.

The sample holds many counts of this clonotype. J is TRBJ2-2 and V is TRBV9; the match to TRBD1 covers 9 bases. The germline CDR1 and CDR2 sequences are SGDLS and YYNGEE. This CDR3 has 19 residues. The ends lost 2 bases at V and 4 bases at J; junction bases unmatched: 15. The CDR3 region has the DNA TGTGCCAGCAGCGTCTCCCTCAGGGTGGGGACAGGGCGCACCGGGGAGCTGTTTTTT. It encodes CASSVSLRVGTGRTGELFF.

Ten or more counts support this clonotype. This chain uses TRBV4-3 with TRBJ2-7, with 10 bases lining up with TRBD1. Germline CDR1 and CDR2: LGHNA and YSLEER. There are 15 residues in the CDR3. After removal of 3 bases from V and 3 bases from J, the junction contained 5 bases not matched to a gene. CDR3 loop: CASSHVGQGGYEQYF. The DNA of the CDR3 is TGCGCCAGCAGCCACGTCGGACAGGGGGGCTACGAGCAGTACTTC.

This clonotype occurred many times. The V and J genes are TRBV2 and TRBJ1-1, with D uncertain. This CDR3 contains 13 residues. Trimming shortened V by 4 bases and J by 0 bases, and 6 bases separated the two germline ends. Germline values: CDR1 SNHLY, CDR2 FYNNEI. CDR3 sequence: CASSVRVNTEAFF. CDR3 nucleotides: TGTGCCAGCAGTGTCCGGGTGAACACTGAAGCTTTCTTT.

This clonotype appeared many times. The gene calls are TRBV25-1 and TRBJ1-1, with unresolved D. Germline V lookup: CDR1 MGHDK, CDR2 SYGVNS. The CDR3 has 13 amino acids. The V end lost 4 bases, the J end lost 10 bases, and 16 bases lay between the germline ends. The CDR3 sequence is CASSAGLYLGAFF. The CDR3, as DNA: TGTGCCAGCAGTGCCGGATTATACCTAGGAGCTTTCTTT.

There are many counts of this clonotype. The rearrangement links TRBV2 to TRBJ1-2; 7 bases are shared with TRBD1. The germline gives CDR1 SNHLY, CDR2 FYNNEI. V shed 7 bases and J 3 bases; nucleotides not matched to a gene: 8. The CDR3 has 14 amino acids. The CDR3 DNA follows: TGTGCCAGCACCCCGGACAGGAACGACTATGGCTACACCTTC. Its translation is CASTPDRNDYGYTF.

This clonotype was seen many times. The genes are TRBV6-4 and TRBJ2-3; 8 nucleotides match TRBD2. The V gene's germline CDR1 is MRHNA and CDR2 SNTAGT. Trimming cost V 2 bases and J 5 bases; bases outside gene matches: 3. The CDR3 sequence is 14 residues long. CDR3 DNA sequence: TGTGCCAGCAGTGACGTAGCGGGGAAAGATACGCAGTATTTT. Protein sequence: CASSDVAGKDTQYF.

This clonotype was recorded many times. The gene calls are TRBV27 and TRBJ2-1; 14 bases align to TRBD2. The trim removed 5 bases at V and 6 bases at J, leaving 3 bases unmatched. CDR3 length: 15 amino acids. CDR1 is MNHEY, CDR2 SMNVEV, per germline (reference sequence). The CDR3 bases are TGTGCCAGCAGTCTGACTAGCGGGGGGGTCAATGAGCAGTTCTTC. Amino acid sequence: CASSLTSGGVNEQFF.

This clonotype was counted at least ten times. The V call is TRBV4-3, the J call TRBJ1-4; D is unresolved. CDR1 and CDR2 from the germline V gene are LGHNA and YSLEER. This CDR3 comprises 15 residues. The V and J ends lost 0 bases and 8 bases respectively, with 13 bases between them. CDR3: CASSQDRWEEEKLFF. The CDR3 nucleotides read TGCGCCAGCAGCCAAGATCGTTGGGAGGAGGAAAAACTGTTTTTT.

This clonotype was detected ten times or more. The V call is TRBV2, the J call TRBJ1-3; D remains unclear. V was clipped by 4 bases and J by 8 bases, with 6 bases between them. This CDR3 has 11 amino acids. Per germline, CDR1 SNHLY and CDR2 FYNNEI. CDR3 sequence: CASSAEDTIYF. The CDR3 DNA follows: TGTGCCAGCAGTGCCGAAGACACCATATATTTT.

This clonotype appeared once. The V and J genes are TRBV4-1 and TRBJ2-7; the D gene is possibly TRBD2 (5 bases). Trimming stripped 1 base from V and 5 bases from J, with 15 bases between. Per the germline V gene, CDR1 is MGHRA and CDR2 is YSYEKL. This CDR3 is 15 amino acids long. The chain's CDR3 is CASSQGGGSGNEQYF. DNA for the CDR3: TGCGCCAGCAGCCAAGGCGGAGGCAGTGGTAACGAGCAGTACTTC.

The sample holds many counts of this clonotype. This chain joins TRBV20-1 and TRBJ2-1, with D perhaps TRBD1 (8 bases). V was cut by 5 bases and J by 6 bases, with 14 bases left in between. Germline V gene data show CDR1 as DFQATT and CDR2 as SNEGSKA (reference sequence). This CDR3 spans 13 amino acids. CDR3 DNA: TGCAGTGCTGGACAGGGAGGGGGCAATGAGCAGTTCTTC. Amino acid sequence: CSAGQGGGNEQFF.

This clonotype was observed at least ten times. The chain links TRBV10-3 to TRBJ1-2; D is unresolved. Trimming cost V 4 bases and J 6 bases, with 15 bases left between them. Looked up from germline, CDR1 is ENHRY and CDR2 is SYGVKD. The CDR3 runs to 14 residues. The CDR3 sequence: CAISAVLPSDGYTF. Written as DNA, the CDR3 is TGTGCCATCAGTGCCGTCCTTCCTTCGGATGGCTACACCTTC.

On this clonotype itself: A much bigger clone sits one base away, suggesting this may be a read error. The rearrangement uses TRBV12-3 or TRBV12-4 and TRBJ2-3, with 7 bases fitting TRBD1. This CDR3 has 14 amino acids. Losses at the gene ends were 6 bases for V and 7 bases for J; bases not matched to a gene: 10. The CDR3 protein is CASSKGAWAHTQYF. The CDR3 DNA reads TGTGCCAGCAGCAAGGGGGCCTGGGCACATACGCAGTATTTT.

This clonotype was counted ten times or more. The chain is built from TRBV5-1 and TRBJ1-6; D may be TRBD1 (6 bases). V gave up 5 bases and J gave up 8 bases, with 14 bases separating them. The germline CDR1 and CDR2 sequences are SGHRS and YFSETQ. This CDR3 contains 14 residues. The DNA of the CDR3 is TGCGCCAGCAGTGATCAGGGGATGGATTCACCCCTCCACTTT. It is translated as CASSDQGMDSPLHF.

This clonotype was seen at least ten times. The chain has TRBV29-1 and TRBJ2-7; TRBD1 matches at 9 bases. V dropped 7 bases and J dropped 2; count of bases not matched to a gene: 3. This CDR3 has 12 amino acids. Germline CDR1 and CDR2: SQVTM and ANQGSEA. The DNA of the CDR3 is TGCAGCGCCTGGACAGGGGCCTACGAGCAGTACTTC. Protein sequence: CSAWTGAYEQYF.

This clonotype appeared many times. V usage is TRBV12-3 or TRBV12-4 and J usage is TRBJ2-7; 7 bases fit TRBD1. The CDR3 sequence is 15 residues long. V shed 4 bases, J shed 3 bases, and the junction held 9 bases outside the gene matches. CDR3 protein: CASSSSGQVYYEQYF. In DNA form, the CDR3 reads TGTGCCAGCAGTTCTTCTGGACAGGTCTACTACGAGCAGTACTTC.

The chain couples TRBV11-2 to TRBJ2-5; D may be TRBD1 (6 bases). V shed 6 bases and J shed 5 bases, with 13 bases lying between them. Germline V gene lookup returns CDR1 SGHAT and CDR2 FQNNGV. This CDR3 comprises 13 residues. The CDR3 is CASSSDRRETQYF. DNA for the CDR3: TGTGCCAGCAGTTCCGACAGGCGGGAGACCCAGTACTTC.

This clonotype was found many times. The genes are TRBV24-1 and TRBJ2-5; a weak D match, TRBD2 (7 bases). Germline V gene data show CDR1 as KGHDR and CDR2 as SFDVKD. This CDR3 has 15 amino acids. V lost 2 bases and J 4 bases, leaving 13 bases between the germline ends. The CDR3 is CATSDWGGRVETQYF. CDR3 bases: TGTGCCACCAGTGATTGGGGGGGGCGCGTAGAGACCCAGTACTTC.

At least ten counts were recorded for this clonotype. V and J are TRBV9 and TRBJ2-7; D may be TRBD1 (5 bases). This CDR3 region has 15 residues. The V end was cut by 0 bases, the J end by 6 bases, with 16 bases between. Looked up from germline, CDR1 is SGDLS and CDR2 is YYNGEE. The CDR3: CASSVAPGPPGEQYF. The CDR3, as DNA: TGTGCCAGCAGCGTAGCGCCAGGGCCTCCAGGCGAGCAGTACTTC. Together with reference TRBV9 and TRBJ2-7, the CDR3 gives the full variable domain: DSGVTQTPKHLITATGQRVTLRCSPRSGDLSVYWYQQSLDQGLQFLIQYYNGEERAKGNILERFSAQQFPDLHSELNLSSLELGDSALYFCASSVAPGPPGEQYFGPGTRLTVT.

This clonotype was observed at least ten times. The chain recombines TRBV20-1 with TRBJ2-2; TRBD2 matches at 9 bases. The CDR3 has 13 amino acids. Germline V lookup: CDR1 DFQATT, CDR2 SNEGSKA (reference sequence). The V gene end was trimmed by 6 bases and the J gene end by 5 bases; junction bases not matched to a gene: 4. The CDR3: CSASLAGTGELFF. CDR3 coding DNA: TGCAGTGCGTCGCTAGCGGGGACCGGGGAGCTGTTTTTT.

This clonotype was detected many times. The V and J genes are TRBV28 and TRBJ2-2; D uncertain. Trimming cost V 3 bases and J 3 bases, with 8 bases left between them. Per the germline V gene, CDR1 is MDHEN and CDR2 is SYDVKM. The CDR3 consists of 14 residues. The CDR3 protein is CASSFLGYTGELFF. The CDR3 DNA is TGTGCCAGCAGTTTTCTGGGGTACACCGGGGAGCTGTTTTTT.

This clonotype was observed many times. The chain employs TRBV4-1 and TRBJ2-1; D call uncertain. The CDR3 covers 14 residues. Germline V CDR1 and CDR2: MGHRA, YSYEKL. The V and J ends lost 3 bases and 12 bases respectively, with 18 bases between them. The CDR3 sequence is CASSQLGRKDGQFF. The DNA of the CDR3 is TGCGCCAGCAGCCAGCTCGGTAGAAAGGACGGGCAGTTCTTC.

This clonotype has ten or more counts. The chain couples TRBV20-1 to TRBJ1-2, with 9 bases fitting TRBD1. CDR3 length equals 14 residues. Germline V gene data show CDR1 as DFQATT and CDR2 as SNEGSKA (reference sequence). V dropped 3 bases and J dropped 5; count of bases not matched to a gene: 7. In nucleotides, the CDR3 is TGCAGTGCTAGGGGGACCGGGACAGGGTATGGCTACACCTTC. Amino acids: CSARGTGTGYGYTF.